This T cell receptor beta chain originates from a study of CD8+ T cells in alopecia areata. Notes on the study in general: Scalp clonality decreased significantly with tofacitinib, and so did expanded CD8+ clones among the top 100.

Germline CDR1 reads SQVTM; CDR2 reads ANQGSEA. This CDR3 has 13 amino acids. Deletions cut 4 bases from V and 0 bases from J, with 8 bases between. Reverse transcription of extracted RNA yielded cDNA, which provided the sequencing template. The repertoire was sequenced with immunoSEQ multiplex PCR; TCRdb's copy has only in-frame clones and lacks some. The sample has 150,000 to 250,000 clones; 55% to 75% are singletons. The sample's treatment: oral pan-JAK inhibitor, 5-10 mg twice daily. Alopecia areata patients gave lesional scalp punch biopsies and peripheral blood samples. As regards this clone: As yet, its antigen is unknown.

The source material was CD4+ T cells sorted from blood, sampled at week 24, from a patient treated with tofacitinib. The clonotype was recovered from a human donor with alopecia areata. The chain is built from TRBV29-1 and TRBJ2-3, with D perhaps being TRBD1 or TRBD2 (5 bases each). CDR3 coding DNA: TGCAGCGTTGCTCGGGGCAGCACAGATACGCAGTATTTT. Translation gives CSVARGSTDTQYF.